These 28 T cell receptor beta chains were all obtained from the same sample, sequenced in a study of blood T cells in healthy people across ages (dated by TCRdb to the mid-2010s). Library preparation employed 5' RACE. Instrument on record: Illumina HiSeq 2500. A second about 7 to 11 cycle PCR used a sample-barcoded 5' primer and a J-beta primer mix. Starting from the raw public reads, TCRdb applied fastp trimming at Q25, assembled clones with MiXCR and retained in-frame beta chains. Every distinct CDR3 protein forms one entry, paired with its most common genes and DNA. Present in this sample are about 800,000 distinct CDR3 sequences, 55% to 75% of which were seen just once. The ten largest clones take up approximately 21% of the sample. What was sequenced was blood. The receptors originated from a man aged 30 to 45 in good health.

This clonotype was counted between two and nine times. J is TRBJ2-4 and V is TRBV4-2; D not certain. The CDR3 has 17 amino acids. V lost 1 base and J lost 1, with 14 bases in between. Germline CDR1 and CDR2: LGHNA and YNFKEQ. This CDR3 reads CASSQGIALAAKNIQYF. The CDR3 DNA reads TGTGCCAGCAGCCAAGGTATCGCGCTTGCGGCCAAAAACATTCAGTACTTC.

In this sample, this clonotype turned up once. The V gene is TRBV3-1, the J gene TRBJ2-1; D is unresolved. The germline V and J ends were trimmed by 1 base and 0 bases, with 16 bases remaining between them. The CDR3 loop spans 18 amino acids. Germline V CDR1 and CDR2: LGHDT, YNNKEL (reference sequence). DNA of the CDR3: TGTGCCAGCAGCCAAGTATACAATTGGCAGGACTCCTACAATGAGCAGTTCTTC. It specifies CASSQVYNWQDSYNEQFF.

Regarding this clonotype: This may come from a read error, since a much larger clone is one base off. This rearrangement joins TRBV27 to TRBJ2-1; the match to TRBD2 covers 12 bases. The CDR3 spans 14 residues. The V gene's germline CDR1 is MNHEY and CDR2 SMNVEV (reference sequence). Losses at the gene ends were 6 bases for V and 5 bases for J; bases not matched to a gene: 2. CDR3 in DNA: TGTGCCAGCAGCCGGACTAGCGGGGACAATGAGCAGTTCTTC. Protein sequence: CASSRTSGDNEQFF.

Written as DNA, the CDR3 is TGTGCCAGCAGTTACATGTTCCCTGGGGCGAAAGATGGCTACACCTTC. Its protein product is CASSYMFPGAKDGYTF. The V gene is TRBV6-5, the J gene TRBJ1-2; perhaps TRBD1 as D (5 bases). The CDR3 spans 16 residues. From germline, CDR1 is MNHEY and CDR2 SVGAGI. V gave up 2 bases and J gave up 6 bases, with 19 bases separating them.

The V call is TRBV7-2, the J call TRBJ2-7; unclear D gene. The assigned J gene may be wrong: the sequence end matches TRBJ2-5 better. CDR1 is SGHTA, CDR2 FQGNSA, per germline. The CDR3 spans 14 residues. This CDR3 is CASSYSRTDQTQYF. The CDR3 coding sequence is TGTGCCAGCAGCTACTCCCGAACTGATCAGACCCAGTACTTC.

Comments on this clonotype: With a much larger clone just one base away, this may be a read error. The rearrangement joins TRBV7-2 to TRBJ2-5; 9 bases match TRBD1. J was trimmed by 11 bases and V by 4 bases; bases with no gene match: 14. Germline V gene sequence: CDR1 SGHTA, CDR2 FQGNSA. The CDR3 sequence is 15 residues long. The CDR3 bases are TGTGCCAGCAGCTCCCGGACAGGGGACCGTGAGGAGCAGTACTTC. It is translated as CASSSRTGDREEQYF.

The CDR3: CASSYLPTMAETQYF. As DNA, the CDR3 is TGTGCCAGCAGTTACTTACCTACAATGGCAGAGACCCAGTACTTC. This chain connects TRBV6-5 to TRBJ2-4; D is unresolved. The J call is in doubt because the DNA end fits TRBJ2-5 better. Germline values: CDR1 MNHEY, CDR2 SVGAGI. The CDR3 consists of 15 residues.

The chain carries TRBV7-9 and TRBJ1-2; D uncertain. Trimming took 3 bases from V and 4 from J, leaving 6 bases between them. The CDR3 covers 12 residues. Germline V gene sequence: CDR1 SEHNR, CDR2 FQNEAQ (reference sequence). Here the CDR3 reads CASSFTTYGYTF. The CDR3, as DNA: TGTGCCAGCAGCTTCACAACCTATGGCTACACCTTC.

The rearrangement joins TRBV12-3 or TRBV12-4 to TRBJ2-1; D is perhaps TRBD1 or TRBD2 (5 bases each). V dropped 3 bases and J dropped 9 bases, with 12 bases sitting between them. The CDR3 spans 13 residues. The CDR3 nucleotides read TGTGCCAGCAGTTTGCAAATTGGGGGTGAGCAGTTCTTC. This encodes CASSLQIGGEQFF.

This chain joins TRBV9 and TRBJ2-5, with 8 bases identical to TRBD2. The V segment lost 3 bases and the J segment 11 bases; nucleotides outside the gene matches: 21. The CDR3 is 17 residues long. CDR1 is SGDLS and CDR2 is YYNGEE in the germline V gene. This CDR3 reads CASSDGGRSGSMEEQYF. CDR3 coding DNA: TGTGCCAGCAGCGACGGCGGAAGGAGCGGGAGCATGGAAGAGCAGTACTTC.

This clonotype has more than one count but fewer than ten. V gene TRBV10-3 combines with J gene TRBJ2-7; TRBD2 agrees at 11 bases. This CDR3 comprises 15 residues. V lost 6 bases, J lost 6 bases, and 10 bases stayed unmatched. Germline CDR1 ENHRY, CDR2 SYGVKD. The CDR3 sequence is CAIREAGLAEGEQYF. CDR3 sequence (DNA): TGTGCCATCAGGGAAGCGGGACTAGCGGAAGGCGAGCAGTACTTC.

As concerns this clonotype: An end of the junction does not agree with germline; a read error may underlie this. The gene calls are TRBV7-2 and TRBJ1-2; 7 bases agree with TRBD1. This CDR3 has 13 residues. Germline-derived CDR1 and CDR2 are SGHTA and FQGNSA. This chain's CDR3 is CASRLGGEAGYTF. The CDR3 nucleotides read TGTGCCAGCAGATTAGGGGGCGAGGCTGGCTACACCTTC.

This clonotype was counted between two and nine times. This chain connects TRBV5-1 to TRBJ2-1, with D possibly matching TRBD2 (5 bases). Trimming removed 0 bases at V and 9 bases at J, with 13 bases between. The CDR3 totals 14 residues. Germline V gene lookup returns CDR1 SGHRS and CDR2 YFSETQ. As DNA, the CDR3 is TGCGCCAGCAGCTTGGCCATAAGCGAGGGTGAGCAGTTCTTC. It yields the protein CASSLAISEGEQFF. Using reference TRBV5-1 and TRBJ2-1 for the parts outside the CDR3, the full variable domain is KAGVTQTPRYLIKTRGQQVTLSCSPISGHRSVSWYQQTPGQGLQFLFEYFSETQRNKGNFPGRFSGRQFSNSRSEMNVSTLELGDSALYLCASSLAISEGEQFFGPGTRLTVL.

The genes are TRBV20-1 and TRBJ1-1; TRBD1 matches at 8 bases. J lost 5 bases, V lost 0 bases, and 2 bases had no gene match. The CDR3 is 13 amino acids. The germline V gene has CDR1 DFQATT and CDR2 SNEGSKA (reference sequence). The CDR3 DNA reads TGCAGTGCTAGAGAGGACAGGGAGACTGAAGCTTTCTTT. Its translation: CSAREDRETEAFF.

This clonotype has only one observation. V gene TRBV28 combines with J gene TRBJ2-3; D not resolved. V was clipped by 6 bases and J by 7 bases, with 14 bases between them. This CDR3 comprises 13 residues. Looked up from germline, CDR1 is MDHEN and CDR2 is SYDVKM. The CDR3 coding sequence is TGTGCCAGCAGCATCTCAGGAGCAAATACGCAGTATTTT. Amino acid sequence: CASSISGANTQYF.

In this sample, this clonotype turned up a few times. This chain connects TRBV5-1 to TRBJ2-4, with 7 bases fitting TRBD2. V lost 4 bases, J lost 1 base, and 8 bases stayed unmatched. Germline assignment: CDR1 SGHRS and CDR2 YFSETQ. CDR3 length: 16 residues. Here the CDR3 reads CASSPGSSGAKNIQYF. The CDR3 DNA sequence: TGCGCCAGCAGCCCGGGGAGTAGCGGGGCCAAAAACATTCAGTACTTC.

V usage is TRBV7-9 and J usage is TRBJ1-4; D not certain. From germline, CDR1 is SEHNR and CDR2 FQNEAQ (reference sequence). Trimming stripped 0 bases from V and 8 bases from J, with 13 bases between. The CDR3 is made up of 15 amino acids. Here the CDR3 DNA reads TGTGCCAGCAGCTTAGCGATGAACACTTTCGAAAAACTGTTTTTT. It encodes CASSLAMNTFEKLFF.

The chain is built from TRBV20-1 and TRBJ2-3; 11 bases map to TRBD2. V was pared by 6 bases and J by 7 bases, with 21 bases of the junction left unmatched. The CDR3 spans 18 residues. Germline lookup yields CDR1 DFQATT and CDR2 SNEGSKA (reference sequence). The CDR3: CSAYIAGGTRVIANTQYF. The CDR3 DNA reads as TGCAGTGCCTACATAGCGGGAGGGACCCGTGTTATTGCAAATACGCAGTATTTT.

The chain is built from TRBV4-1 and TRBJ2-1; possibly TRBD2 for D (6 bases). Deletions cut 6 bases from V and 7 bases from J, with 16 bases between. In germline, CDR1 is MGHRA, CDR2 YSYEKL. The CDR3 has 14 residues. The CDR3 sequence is CASSGAGRANEQFF. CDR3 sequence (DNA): TGCGCCAGCAGTGGGGCGGGAAGAGCGAATGAGCAGTTCTTC.

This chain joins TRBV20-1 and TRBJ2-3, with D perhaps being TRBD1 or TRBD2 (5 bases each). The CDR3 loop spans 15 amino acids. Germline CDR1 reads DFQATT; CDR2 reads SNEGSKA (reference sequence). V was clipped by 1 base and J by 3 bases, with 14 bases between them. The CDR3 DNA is TGCAGTGCTAGAGTGGGGCGGGTTATGACAGATACGCAGTATTTT. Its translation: CSARVGRVMTDTQYF.

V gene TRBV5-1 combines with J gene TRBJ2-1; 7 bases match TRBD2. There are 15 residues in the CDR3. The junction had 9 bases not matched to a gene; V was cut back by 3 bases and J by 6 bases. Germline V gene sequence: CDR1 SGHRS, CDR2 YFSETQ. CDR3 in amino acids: CASSSRGDSTNEQFF. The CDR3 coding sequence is TGCGCCAGCAGCTCCCGGGGGGATTCCACCAATGAGCAGTTCTTC.

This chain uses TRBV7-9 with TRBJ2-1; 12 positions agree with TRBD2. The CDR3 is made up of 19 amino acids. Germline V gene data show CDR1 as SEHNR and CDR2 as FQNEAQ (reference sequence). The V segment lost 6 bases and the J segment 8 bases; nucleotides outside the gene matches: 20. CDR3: CASRQPLAGGSGGIDEQFF. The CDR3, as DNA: TGTGCCAGCAGGCAGCCACTAGCGGGAGGTTCCGGGGGAATCGATGAGCAGTTCTTC.

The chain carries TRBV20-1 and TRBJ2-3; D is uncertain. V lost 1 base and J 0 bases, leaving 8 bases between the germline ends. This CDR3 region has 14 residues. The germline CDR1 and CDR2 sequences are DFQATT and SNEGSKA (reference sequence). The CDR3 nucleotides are TGCAGTGCTAGAGGGGTCGGAAGCACAGATACGCAGTATTTT. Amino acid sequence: CSARGVGSTDTQYF.

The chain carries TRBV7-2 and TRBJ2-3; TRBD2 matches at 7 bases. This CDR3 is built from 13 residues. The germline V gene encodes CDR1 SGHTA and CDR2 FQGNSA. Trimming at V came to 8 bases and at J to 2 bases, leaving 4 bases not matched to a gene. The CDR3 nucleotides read TGTGCCAGCTTGAGGGACTACACAGATACGCAGTATTTT. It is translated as CASLRDYTDTQYF.

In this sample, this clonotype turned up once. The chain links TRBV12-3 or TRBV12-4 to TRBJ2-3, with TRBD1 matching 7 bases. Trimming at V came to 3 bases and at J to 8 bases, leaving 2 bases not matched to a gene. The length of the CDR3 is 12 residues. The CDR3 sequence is CASSFEGATQYF. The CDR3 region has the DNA TGTGCCAGCAGTTTCGAGGGGGCTACGCAGTATTTT.

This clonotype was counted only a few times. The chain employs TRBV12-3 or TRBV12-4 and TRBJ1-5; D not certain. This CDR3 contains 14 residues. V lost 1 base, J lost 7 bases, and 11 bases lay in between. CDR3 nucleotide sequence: TGTGCCAGCAGTTTAGATTTAGGTCGGCAGCCCCAGCATTTT. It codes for CASSLDLGRQPQHF.

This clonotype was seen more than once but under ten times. The CDR3 DNA follows: TGTGCCAGCACCCCGACAAGCTCCTATAATTCACCCCTCCACTTT. Protein sequence: CASTPTSSYNSPLHF. The chain uses TRBV28 and TRBJ1-6; D unclear. Trimming took off 7 bases at V and 0 bases at J, with 10 bases between the two ends. Germline V CDR1 and CDR2: MDHEN, SYDVKM. The length of the CDR3 is 15 residues. The variable domain in full, with the rest retrieved from reference TRBV28 and TRBJ1-6, is DVKVTQSSRYLVKRTGEKVFLECVQDMDHENMFWYRQDPGLGLRLIYFSYDVKMKEKGDIPEGYSVSREKKERFSLILESASTNQTSMYLCASTPTSSYNSPLHFGNGTRLTVT.

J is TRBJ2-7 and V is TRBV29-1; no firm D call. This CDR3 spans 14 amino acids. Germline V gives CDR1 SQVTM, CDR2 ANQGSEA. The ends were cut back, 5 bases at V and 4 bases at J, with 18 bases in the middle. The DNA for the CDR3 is TGCAGCGTTTCCCAGTCCTCCACCGGGTACGAGCAGTACTTC. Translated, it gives CSVSQSSTGYEQYF.